A single sample is the source of the 10 T cell receptor beta chains below, sequenced in a study of early T cells in non-severe SARS-CoV-2 infection. TCRdb redid the calling of the 5' RACE reads with MiXCR, one entry per CDR3 protein. The sample has about 62,000 distinct CDR3 sequences, more than 9% seen once; the top ten hold roughly 1.2%. The sample was whole blood. These receptors were obtained from an adult who was a healthcare worker with PCR-confirmed SARS-CoV-2 infection or an uninfected control (not recorded which).

The table lists this clonotype with a few counts. The rearrangement joins TRBV18 to TRBJ1-5, with D uncertain. The CDR3 length is 16 residues. Trimming shortened V by 0 bases and J by 0 bases, and 9 bases separated the two germline ends. Germline V CDR1 and CDR2: KGHSH, LQKENI. In DNA, the CDR3 is TGTGCCAGCTCACCACCGGGCGGATATAGCAATCAGCCCCAGCATTTT. Amino acid sequence: CASSPPGGYSNQPQHF.

In this sample, this clonotype turned up a few times. This chain joins TRBV12-5 and TRBJ2-2; 8 bases are a match to TRBD2. This CDR3 comprises 17 residues. After removal of 4 bases from V and 7 bases from J, the junction contained 14 bases not matched to a gene. Germline CDR1 is LGHNT and CDR2 is FRNRAP. In DNA, the CDR3 is TGTGCTAGTGGTTCGTCCCCGATACGGGGGGGCGACGGGGAGCTGTTTTTT. This codes for CASGSSPIRGGDGELFF.

This chain joins TRBV2 and TRBJ2-2, with 11 positions matching TRBD2. CDR3 length: 15 residues. CDR1 and CDR2 from the germline V gene are SNHLY and FYNNEI. The trim removed 4 bases at V and 4 bases at J, leaving 2 bases unmatched. The CDR3 loop reads CASSGLAGSTGELFF. CDR3 nucleotides: TGTGCCAGCAGTGGACTAGCGGGGAGCACCGGGGAGCTGTTTTTT.

The rearrangement links TRBV30 to TRBJ2-2; D is possibly TRBD2 (5 bases). The germline CDR1 and CDR2 sequences are GTSNPN and SVGIG (reference sequence). The V and J ends lost 0 bases and 5 bases respectively, with 10 bases between them. This CDR3 contains 14 residues. The CDR3 region is CAWSVSGVTGELFF. The DNA of the CDR3 is TGTGCCTGGAGTGTATCCGGGGTAACCGGGGAGCTGTTTTTT.

At least ten counts were recorded for this clonotype. The V call is TRBV7-3, the J call TRBJ2-3; 7 bases are shared with TRBD2. The V gene end was trimmed by 2 bases and the J gene end by 2 bases; junction bases not matched to a gene: 4. The length of the CDR3 is 15 residues. Germline loops: CDR1 SGHTA, CDR2 FQGTGA. The chain's CDR3 is CASSLAGENTDTQYF. The CDR3 nucleotides are TGTGCCAGCAGCTTAGCGGGGGAGAACACAGATACGCAGTATTTT.

This clonotype was counted ten times or more. The chain is built from TRBV7-2 and TRBJ2-4, with D hard to call. In germline, CDR1 is SGHTA, CDR2 FQGNSA. The germline V and J ends were trimmed by 1 base and 2 bases, with 12 bases remaining between them. This CDR3 contains 16 residues. In nucleotides, the CDR3 is TGTGCCAGCAGCTTAGGTTCCCTGACGACCAAAAACATTCAGTACTTC. Translating gives CASSLGSLTTKNIQYF. The full variable domain, completed using reference TRBV7-2 and TRBJ2-4, is GAGVSQSPSNKVTEKGKDVELRCDPISGHTALYWYRQSLGQGLEFLIYFQGNSAPDKSGLPSDRFSAERTGGSVSTLTIQRTQQEDSAVYLCASSLGSLTTKNIQYFGAGTRLSVL.

The chain links TRBV6-6 to TRBJ2-7; 10 nucleotides match TRBD2. Germline-derived CDR1 and CDR2 are MNHNY and SVGAGI (reference sequence). The ends lost 1 base at V and 0 bases at J; junction bases unmatched: 6. The CDR3 has 17 residues. CDR3 sequence: CASSYLAGGPSSYEQYV. DNA of the CDR3: TGTGCCAGCAGTTACTTAGCGGGGGGCCCTAGCTCCTACGAGCAGTACGTC.

The J gene is TRBJ1-1, the V gene TRBV5-1; the D is unclear. In germline, CDR1 is SGHRS, CDR2 YFSETQ. CDR3 length: 15 residues. The V end lost 4 bases, the J end lost 3 bases, and 16 bases lay between the germline ends. CDR3 sequence (DNA): TGCGCCAGCAGCCCAATACTGGACGGCGACACTGAAGCTTTCTTT. Translating it yields CASSPILDGDTEAFF.

This clonotype has a handful of counts. The chain couples TRBV20-1 to TRBJ2-5; either TRBD1 or TRBD2 may supply D (5 bases each). The CDR3 contains 14 residues. CDR1 is DFQATT, CDR2 SNEGSKA, per germline (reference sequence). The germline V and J ends were trimmed by 2 bases and 1 base, with 11 bases remaining between them. The CDR3 is CSARTGTVQETQYF. CDR3 coding DNA: TGCAGTGCTAGAACCGGGACGGTCCAAGAGACCCAGTACTTC.

This sequence joins TRBV6-5 and TRBJ2-2, with D perhaps matching TRBD1 (5 bases). The CDR3 covers 13 residues. The V and J ends lost 3 bases and 6 bases respectively, with 8 bases between them. The germline CDR1 and CDR2 sequences are MNHEY and SVGAGI. The chain's CDR3 is CASSYQGSGELFF. The CDR3 DNA sequence: TGTGCCAGCAGTTATCAGGGTTCCGGGGAGCTGTTTTTT.